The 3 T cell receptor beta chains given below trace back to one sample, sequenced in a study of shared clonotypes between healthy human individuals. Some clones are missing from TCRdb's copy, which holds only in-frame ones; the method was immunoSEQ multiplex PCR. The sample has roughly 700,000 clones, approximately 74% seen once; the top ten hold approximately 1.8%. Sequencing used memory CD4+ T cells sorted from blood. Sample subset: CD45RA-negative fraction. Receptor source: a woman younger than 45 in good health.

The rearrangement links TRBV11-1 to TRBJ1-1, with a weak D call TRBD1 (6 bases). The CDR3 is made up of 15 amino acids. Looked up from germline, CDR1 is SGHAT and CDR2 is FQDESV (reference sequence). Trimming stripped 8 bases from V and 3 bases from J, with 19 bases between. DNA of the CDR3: TGTGCCAGCGCAAGTTACGGGGGCGAGGACACTGAAGCTTTCTTT. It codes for CASASYGGEDTEAFF.

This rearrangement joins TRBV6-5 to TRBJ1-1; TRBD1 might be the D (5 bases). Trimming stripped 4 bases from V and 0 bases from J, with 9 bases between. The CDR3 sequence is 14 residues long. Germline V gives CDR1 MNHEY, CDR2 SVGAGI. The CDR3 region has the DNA TGTGCCAGCAGTTCCCGACAGATGAACACTGAAGCTTTCTTT. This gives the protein CASSSRQMNTEAFF.

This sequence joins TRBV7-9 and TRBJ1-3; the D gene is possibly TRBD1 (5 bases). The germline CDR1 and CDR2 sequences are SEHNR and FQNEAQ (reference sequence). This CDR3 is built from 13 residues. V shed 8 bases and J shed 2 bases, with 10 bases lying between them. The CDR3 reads CASQQGAGNTIYF. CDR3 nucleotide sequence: TGTGCCAGCCAGCAGGGCGCTGGAAACACCATATATTTT.